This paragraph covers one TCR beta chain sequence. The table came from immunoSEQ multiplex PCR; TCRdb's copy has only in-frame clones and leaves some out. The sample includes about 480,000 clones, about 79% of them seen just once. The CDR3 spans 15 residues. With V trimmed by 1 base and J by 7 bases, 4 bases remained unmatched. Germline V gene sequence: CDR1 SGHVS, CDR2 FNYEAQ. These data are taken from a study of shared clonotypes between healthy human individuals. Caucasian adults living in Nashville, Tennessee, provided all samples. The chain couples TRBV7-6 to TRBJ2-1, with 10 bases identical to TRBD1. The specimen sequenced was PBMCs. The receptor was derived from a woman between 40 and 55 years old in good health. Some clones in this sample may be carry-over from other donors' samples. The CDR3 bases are TGTGCCAGCAGCTTAGAGGGGACAGGGGTGAATGAGCAGTTCTTC. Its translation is CASSLEGTGVNEQFF.